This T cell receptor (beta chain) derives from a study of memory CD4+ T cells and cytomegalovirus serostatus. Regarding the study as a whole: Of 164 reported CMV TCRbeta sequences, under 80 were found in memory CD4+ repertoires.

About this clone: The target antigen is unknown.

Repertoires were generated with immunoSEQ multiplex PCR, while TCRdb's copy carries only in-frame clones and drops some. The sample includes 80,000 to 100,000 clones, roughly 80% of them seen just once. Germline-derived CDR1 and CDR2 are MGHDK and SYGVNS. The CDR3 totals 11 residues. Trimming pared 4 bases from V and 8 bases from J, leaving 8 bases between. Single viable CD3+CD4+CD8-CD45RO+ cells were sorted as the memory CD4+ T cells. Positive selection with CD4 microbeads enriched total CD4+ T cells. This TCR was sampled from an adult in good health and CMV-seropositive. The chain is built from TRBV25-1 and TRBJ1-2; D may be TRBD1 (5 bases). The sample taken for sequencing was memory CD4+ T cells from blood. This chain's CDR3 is CASSGGLGYTF. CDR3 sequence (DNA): TGTGCCAGCAGTGGGGGGTTAGGCTACACCTTC.